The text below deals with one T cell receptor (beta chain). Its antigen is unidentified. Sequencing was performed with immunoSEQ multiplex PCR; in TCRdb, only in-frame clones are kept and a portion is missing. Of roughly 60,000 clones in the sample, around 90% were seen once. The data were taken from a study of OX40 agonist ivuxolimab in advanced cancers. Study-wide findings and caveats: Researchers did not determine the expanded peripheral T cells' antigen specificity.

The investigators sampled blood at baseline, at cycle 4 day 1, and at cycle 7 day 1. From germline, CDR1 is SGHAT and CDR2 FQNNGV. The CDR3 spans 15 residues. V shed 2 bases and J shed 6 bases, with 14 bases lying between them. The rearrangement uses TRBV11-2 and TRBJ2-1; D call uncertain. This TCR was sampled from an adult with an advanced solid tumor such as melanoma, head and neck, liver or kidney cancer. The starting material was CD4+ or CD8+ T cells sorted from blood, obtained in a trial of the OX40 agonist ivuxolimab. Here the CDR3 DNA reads TGTGCCAGCAGCTTAAGAGTAGCTCCGCTCAATGAGCAGTTCTTC. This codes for CASSLRVAPLNEQFF.